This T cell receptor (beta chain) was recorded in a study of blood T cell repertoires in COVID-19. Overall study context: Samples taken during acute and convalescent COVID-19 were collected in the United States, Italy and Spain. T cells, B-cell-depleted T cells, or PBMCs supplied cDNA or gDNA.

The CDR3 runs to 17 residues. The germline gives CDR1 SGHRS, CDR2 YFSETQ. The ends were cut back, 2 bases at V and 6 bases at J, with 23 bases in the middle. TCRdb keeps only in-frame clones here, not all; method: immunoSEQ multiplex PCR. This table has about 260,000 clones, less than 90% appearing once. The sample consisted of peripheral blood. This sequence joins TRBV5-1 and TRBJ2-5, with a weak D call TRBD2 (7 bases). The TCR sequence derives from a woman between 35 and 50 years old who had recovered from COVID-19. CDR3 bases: TGCGCCAGCAGCTTAAGATTGGGGGGGCTTGGGGCCAAGACCCAGTACTTC. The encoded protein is CASSLRLGGLGAKTQYF.